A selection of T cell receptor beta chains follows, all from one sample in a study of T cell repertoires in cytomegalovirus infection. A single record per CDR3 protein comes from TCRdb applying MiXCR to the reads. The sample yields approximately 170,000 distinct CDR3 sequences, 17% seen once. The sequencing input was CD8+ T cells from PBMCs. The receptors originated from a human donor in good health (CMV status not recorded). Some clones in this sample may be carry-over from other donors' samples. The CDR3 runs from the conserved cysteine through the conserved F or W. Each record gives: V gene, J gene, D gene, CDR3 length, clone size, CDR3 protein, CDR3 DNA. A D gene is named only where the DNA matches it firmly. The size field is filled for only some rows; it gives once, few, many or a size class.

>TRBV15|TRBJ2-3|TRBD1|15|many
CATSRGTGATDTQYF
TGTGCCACCAGCCGCGGGACAGGAGCCACAGATACGCAGTATTTT
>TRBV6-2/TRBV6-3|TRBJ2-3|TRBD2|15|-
CASSYDVREGDTQYF
TGTGCCAGCAGTTACGACGTCAGGGAGGGCGATACGCAGTATTTT
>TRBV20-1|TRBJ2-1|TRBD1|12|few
CKGDRPYNEQFF
TGCAAGGGGGACAGGCCTTACAATGAGCAGTTCTTC
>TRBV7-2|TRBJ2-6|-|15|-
CASSLEGAGANVLTF
TGTGCCAGCAGCCTTGAGGGGGCTGGGGCCAACGTCCTGACTTTC
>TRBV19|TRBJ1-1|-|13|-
CASSIPDLTEAFF
TGTGCCAGTAGTATTCCCGACCTCACTGAAGCTTTCTTT
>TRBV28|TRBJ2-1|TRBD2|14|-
CASERGGSYNEQFF
TGTGCCAGCGAGAGGGGCGGGAGTTACAATGAGCAGTTCTTC
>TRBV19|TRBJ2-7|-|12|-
CATEDTSYEQYF
TGTGCTACCGAAGACACTTCCTACGAGCAGTACTTC
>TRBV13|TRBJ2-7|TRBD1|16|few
CASSLVSRDRGYEQYF
TGTGCCAGCAGCTTAGTATCCCGGGACAGGGGCTACGAGCAGTACTTC
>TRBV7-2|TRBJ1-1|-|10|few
CASSRGGAFF
TGTGCCAGCAGCAGGGGGGGAGCTTTCTTT
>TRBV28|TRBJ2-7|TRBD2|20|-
CASSSESGLAGGYSPYEQYF
TGTGCCAGCAGTTCCGAATCGGGACTAGCGGGAGGGTACAGCCCCTACGAGCAGTACTTC
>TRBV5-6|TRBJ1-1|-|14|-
CASSFAGKNTEAFF
TGTGCCAGCAGCTTCGCAGGAAAGAACACTGAAGCTTTCTTT
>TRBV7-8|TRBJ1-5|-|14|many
CASSLQGRGQPQHF
TGTGCCAGCAGCTTACAGGGTCGCGGTCAGCCCCAGCATTTT
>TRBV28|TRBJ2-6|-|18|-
CATAKPGERRRGANVLTF
TGTGCCACCGCTAAGCCAGGGGAAAGGAGACGTGGGGCCAACGTCCTGACTTTC
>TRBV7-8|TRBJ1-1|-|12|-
CASSLVGREAFF
TGTGCCAGCAGCTTAGTCGGCAGGGAAGCTTTCTTT
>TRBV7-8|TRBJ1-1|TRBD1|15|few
CASSSYGQGGTEAFF
TGTGCCAGCAGCTCTTACGGACAGGGTGGCACTGAAGCTTTCTTT
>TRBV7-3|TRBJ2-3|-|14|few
CASSLRSGADTQYF
TGTGCCAGCAGCTTAAGGTCGGGGGCAGATACGCAGTATTTT
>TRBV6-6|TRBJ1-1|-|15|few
CASSTGFSLGTEAFF
TGTGCCAGCAGTACAGGATTCTCATTGGGCACTGAAGCTTTCTTT
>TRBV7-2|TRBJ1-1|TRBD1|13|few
CASSSTGGRGSFF
TGTGCCAGCAGCTCCACAGGGGGCCGAGGGTCTTTCTTT
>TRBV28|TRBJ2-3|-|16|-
CASSPWAASSTDTQYF
TGTGCCAGCAGTCCCTGGGCAGCTTCTAGCACAGATACGCAGTATTTT
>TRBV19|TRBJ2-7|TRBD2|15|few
CASSPSGGKAYEQYF
TGTGCCAGTAGTCCTAGCGGGGGAAAAGCCTACGAGCAGTACTTC